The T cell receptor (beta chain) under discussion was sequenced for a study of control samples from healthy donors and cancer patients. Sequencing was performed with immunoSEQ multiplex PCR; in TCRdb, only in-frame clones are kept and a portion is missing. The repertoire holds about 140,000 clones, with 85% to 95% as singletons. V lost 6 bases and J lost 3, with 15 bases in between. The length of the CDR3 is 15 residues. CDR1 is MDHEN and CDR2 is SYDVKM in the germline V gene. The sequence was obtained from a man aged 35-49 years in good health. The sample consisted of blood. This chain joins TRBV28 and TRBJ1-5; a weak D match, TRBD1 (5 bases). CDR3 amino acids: CASSPPDRVNQPQHF. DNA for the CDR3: TGTGCCAGCAGCCCCCCCGACAGAGTCAATCAGCCCCAGCATTTT.